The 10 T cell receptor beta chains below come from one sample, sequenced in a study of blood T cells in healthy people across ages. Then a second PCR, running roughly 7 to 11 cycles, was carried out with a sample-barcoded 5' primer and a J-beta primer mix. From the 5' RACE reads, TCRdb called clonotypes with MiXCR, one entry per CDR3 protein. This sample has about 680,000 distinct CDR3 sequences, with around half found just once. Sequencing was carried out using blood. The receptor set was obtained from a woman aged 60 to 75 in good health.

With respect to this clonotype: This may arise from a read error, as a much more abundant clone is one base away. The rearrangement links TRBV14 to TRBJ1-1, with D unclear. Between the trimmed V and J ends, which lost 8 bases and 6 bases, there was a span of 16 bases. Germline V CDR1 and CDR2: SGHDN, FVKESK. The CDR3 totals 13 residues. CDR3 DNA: TGTGCCAGCCGCAAATTGGGAGAGGCTGAAGCTTTCTTT. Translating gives CASRKLGEAEAFF. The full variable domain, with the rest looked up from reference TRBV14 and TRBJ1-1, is EAGVTQFPSHSVIEKGQTVTLRCDPISGHDNLYWYRRVMGKEIKFLLHFVKESKQDESGMPNNRFLAERTGGTYSTLKVQPAELEDSGVYFCASRKLGEAEAFFGQGTRLTVV.

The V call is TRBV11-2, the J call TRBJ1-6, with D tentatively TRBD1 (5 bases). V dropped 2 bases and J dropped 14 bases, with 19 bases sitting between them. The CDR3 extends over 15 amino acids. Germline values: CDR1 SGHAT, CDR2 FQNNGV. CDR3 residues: CASSLPGRQAKSLHF. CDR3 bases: TGTGCCAGCAGCTTACCGGGACGCCAGGCCAAATCCCTCCACTTT.

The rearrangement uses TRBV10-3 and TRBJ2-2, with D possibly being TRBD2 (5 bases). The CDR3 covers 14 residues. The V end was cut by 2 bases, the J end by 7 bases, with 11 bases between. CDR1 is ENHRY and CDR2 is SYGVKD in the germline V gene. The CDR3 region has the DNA TGTGCCATCAGTGAGGCCGGAGAGGGCGGGGAGCTGTTTTTT. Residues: CAISEAGEGGELFF.

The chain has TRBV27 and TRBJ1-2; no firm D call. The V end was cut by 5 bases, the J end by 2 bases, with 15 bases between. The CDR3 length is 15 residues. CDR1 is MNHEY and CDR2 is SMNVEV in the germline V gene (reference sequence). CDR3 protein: CASSPPGGPNYGYTF. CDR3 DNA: TGTGCCAGCAGTCCCCCCGGTGGGCCGAACTATGGCTACACCTTC.

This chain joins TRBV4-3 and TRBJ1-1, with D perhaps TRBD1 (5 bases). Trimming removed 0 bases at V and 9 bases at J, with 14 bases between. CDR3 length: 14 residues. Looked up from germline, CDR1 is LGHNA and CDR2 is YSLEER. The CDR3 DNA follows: TGCGCCAGCAGCCAAGATGGTGGGGGGAGGCAAGCTTTCTTT. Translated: CASSQDGGGRQAFF.

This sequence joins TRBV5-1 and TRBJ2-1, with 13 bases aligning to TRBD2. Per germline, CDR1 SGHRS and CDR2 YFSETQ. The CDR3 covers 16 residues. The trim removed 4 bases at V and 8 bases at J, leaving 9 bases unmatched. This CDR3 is CASSPGGLAGVHEQFF. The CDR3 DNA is TGCGCCAGCAGCCCGGGCGGACTAGCGGGAGTTCATGAGCAGTTCTTC.

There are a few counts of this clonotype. The CDR3 nucleotides read TGCAGTGCCTTACAGGGGAGAAGGGCAGTCACAGATACGCAGTATTTT. It translates to CSALQGRRAVTDTQYF. The chain employs TRBV20-1 and TRBJ2-3; TRBD1 matches at 7 bases. After removal of 6 bases from V and 2 bases from J, the junction contained 14 bases not matched to a gene. CDR1 is DFQATT and CDR2 is SNEGSKA in the germline V gene (reference sequence). The CDR3 totals 16 residues.

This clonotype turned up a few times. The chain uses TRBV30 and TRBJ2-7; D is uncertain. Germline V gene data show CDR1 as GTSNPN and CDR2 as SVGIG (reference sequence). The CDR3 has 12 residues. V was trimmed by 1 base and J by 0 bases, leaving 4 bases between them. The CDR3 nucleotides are TGTGCCTGGAGTGCGAGCTCCTACGAGCAGTACTTC. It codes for CAWSASSYEQYF.

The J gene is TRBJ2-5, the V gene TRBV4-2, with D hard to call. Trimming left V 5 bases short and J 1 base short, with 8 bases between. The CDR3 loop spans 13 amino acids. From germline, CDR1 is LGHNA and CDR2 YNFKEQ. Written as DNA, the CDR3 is TGTGCCAGCAGCAGTCAGAGCCAAGAGACCCAGTACTTC. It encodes CASSSQSQETQYF.

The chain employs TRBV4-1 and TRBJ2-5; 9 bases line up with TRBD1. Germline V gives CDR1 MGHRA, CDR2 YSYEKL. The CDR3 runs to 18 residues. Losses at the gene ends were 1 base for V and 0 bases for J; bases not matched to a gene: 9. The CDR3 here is CASSQGTGVYKYQETQYF. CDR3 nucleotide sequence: TGCGCCAGCAGCCAAGGGACAGGGGTTTATAAGTACCAAGAGACCCAGTACTTC.